This T cell receptor (beta chain) stems from a study of cytomegalovirus exposure and HLA in healthy donors. As for the study in general: Drawn from HLA-typed donors, about 85 million unique TCRs were held in an early data release.

V dropped 1 base and J dropped 9 bases, with 7 bases sitting between them. Germline CDR1 is LGHNA and CDR2 is YNFKEQ. The CDR3 loop spans 12 amino acids. The PCR ran on 60 Vbeta and 13 Jbeta primers. TCRdb's table, derived via immunoSEQ multiplex PCR, lists solely in-frame clones and lacks some. This sample yields about 110,000 clones, of which 81% are seen a single time; around 2.1% belongs to the top ten. This sequence originates from a man younger than 40 in good health and CMV-seronegative. V usage is TRBV4-2 and J usage is TRBJ2-1; TRBD2 might be the D (6 bases). Sequencing input: PBMCs. The CDR3 DNA reads TGTGCCAGCAGCCAAGTCGGGAGTGAGCAGTTCTTC. This sequence encodes CASSQVGSEQFF.